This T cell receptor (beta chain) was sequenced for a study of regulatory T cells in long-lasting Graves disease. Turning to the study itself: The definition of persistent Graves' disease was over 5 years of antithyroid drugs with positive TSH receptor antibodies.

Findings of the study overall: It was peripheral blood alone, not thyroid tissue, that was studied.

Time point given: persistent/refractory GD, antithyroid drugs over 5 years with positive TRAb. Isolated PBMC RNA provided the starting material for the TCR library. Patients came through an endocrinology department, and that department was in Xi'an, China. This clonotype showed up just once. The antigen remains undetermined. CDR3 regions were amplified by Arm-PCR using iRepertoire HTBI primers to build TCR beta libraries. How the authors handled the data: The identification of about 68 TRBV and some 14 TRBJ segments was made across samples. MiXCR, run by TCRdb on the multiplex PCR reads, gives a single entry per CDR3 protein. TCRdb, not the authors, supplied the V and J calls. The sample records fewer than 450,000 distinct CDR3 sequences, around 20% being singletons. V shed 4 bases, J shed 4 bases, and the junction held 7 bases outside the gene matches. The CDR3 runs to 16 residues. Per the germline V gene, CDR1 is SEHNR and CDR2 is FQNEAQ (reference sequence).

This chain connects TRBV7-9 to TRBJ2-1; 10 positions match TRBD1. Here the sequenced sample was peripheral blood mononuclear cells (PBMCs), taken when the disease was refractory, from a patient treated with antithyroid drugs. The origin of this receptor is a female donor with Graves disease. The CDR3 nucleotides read TGTGCCAGCAGCTCCGAGGGACAGGGGAATTACAATGAGCAGTTCTTC. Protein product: CASSSEGQGNYNEQFF.